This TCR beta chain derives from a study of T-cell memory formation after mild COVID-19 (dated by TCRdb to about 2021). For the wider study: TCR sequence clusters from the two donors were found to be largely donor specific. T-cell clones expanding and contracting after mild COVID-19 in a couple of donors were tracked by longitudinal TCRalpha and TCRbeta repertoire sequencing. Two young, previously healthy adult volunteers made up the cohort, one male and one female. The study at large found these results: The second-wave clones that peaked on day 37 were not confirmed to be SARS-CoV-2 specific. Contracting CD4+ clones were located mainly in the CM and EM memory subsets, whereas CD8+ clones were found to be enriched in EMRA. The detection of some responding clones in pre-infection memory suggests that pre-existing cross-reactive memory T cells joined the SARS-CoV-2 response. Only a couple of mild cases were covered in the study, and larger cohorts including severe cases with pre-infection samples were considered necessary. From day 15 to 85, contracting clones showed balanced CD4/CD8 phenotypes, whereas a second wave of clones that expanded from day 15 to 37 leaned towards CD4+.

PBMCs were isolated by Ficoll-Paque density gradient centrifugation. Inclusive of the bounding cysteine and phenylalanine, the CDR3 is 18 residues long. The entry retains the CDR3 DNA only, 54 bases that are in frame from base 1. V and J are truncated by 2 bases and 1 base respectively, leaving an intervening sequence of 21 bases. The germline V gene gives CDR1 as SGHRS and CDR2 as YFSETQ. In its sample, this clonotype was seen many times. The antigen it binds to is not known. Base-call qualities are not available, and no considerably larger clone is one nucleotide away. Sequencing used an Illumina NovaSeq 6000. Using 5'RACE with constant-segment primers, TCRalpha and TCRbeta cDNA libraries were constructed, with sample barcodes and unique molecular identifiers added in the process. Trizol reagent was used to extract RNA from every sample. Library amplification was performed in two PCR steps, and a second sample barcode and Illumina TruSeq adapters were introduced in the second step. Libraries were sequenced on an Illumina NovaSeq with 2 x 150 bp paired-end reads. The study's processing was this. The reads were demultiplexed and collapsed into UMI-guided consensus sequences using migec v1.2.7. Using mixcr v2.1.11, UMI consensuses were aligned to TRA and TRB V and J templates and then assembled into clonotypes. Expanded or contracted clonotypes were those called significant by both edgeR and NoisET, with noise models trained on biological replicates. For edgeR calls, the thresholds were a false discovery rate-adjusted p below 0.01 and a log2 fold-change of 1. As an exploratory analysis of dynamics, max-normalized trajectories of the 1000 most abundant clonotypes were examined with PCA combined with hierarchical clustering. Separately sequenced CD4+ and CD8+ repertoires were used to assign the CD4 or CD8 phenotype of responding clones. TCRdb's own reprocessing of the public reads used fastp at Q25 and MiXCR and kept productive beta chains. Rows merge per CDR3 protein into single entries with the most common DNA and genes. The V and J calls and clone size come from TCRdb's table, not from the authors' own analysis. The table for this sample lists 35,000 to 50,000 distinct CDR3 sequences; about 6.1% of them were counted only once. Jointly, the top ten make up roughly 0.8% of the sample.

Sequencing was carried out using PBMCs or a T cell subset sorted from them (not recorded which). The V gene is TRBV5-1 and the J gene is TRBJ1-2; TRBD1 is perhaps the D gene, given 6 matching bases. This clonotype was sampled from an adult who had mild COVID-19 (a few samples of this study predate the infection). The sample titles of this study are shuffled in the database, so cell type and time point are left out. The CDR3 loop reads CASSFVRGQSGGNYGYTF. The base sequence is TGCGCCAGCAGCTTCGTAAGAGGACAGAGTGGCGGTAACTATGGCTACACCTTC. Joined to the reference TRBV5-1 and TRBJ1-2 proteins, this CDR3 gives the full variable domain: KAGVTQTPRYLIKTRGQQVTLSCSPISGHRSVSWYQQTPGQGLQFLFEYFSETQRNKGNFPGRFSGRQFSNSRSEMNVSTLELGDSALYLCASSFVRGQSGGNYGYTFGSGTRLTVV.